This entry describes one T cell receptor (beta chain). Its antigen is not known. The entry originates in a study of T cell responses to AZD1222 COVID-19 vaccine. On the study more broadly: Pooled samples include second doses given at about 4 or 12 weeks. Notes on the study in general: CD4 TCRs covered the whole spike, strongest at regions 160-218 and 743-854. The donor cohort was predominantly white British with a female majority, and clonal diversity may have been underestimated.

Method: immunoSEQ multiplex PCR; TCRdb's copy keeps in-frame clones and lacks some. Altogether 90,000 to 150,000 clones are present, over 85% being singletons, with the ten largest covering 6.5% to 9%. The length of the CDR3 is 15 residues. Germline V gene lookup returns CDR1 WSHSY and CDR2 SAAADI. Trimming at V came to 4 bases and at J to 7 bases, leaving 4 bases not matched to a gene. The chain couples TRBV10-2 to TRBJ2-2, with 12 positions matching TRBD1. Here the sequenced sample was peripheral blood, taken on day 0 of AZD1222 vaccination. The sequence derives from an adult in good health. CDR3 protein: CASSGDRGQGGELFF. CDR3 nucleotide sequence: TGCGCCAGCAGTGGGGACAGGGGGCAGGGCGGGGAGCTGTTTTTT.